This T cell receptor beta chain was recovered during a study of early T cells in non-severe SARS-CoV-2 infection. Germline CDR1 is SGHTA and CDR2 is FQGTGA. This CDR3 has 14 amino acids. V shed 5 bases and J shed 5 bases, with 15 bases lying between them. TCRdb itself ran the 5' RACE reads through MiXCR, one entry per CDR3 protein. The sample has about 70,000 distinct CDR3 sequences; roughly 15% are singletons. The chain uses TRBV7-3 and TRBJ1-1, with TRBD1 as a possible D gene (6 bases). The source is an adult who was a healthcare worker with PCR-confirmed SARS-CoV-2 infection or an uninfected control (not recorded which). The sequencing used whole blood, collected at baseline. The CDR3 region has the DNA TGTGCCAGCAGCCCCGTGGGGGCGAGTACTGAAGCTTTCTTT. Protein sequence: CASSPVGASTEAFF.